These 2 T cell receptor beta chains share one sample of origin, sequenced in a study of T-cell reconstitution after alpha-beta-depleted transplantation in children. Unique molecular identifiers featured in how the TCRbeta library was prepared. TCRdb processed the PCR reads anew with MiXCR; each CDR3 protein has one entry. The table has approximately 170,000 distinct CDR3 sequences, roughly 11% seen once. Sequences were derived from PBMCs, sampled before TCRalphabeta/CD19-depleted stem cell transplant. The receptors were gathered from a boy younger than 10 with acute myeloid leukemia, due to receive a stem cell transplant.

In its sample, this clonotype was seen many times. V usage is TRBV28 and J usage is TRBJ2-7, with D unresolved. There are 12 residues in the CDR3. Deletions cut 2 bases from V and 4 bases from J, with 6 bases between. The V gene's germline CDR1 is MDHEN and CDR2 SYDVKM. The CDR3 loop reads CASSLEDYEQYF. The CDR3 DNA is TGTGCCAGCAGTTTAGAGGATTACGAGCAGTACTTC.

This clonotype was picked up many times. V usage is TRBV20-1 and J usage is TRBJ1-1; D perhaps matches TRBD1 (6 bases). The CDR3 runs 16 residues. V shed 1 base and J shed 5 bases, with 20 bases lying between them. Germline V gives CDR1 DFQATT, CDR2 SNEGSKA (reference sequence). This chain's CDR3 is CSARGPLDRGWTEAFF. DNA for the CDR3: TGCAGTGCTAGAGGTCCCTTGGACAGAGGGTGGACTGAAGCTTTCTTT.